The rows below give T cell receptor beta chains drawn from one sample of a study of T cell responses to AZD1222 COVID-19 vaccine. Some clones are missing from TCRdb's copy, which holds only in-frame ones; the method was immunoSEQ multiplex PCR. The sample records more than 150,000 clones, approximately 94% being singletons. The sequences come from peripheral blood, collected on day 0 of AZD1222 vaccination. These receptors were collected from an adult in good health. The CDR3 runs from the conserved cysteine through the conserved F or W.

J: TRBJ2-6
V: TRBV5-1
CDR3: CASSLSVTGANVLTF

J: TRBJ2-7
V: TRBV11-2
CDR3: CASRGQSREQYF

J: TRBJ2-7
V: TRBV27
CDR3: CASSLSGRAPEQYF

J: TRBJ2-1
V: TRBV6-5
CDR3: CASSKGEYNEQFF

J: TRBJ1-2
V: TRBV5-5
CDR3: CASSLAGGAYGYTF

J: TRBJ2-7
V: TRBV7-9
CDR3: CASSFREGGEQYF

J: TRBJ2-7
V: TRBV6-5
CDR3: CASRGGRSYEQYF

J: TRBJ1-2
V: TRBV7-8
CDR3: CASSPWSNYGYTF

J: TRBJ2-5
V: TRBV3-1/TRBV3-2
CDR3: CASSQGLAGERGGTQYF

J: TRBJ2-1
V: TRBV5-1
CDR3: CASSLMGDSYNEQFF

J: TRBJ1-1
V: TRBV5-6
CDR3: CASSPGRVTEAFF

J: TRBJ2-7
V: TRBV3-1/TRBV3-2
CDR3: CASSQGLTGMGSYEQYF

J: TRBJ1-6
V: TRBV3-1/TRBV3-2
CDR3: CASSQAGTGGVGSPLHF

J: TRBJ1-2
V: TRBV3-1/TRBV3-2
CDR3: CASSQAGVGGYTF

J: TRBJ1-1
V: TRBV7-3
CDR3: CASSLTGGDMNTEAFF

J: TRBJ2-2
V: TRBV5-1
CDR3: CASIRVPDTGELFF

J: TRBJ2-1
V: TRBV28
CDR3: CASSSHLGFKDNEQFF

J: TRBJ1-1
V: TRBV5-5
CDR3: CASSPREDTEAFF

J: TRBJ2-7
V: TRBV19
CDR3: CASSRSGSESVYEQYF

J: TRBJ2-7
V: TRBV5-5
CDR3: CASSLKGTGSYEQYF

J: TRBJ1-2
V: TRBV19
CDR3: CASRLAVDRGNGYTF

J: TRBJ1-4
V: TRBV4-1
CDR3: CASSQDRAQNREKLFF

J: TRBJ2-7
V: TRBV18
CDR3: CASSPGLTENYEQYF

J: TRBJ1-2
V: TRBV7-2
CDR3: CASSHGLIYGYTF

J: TRBJ2-2
V: TRBV10-3
CDR3: CAISDRAGGTGELFF

J: TRBJ2-3
V: TRBV13
CDR3: CASSLADTQYF

J: TRBJ1-2
V: TRBV28
CDR3: CASSRIQGGGYTF